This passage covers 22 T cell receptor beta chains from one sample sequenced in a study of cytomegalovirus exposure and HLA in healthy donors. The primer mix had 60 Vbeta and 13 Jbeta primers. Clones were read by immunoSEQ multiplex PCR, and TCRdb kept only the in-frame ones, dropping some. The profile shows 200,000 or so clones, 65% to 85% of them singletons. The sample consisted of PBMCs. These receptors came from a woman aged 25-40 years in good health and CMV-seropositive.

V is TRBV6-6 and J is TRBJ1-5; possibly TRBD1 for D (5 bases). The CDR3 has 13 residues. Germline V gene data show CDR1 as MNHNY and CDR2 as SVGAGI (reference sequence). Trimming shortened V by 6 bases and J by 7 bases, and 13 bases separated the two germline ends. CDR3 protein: CASRTGGDQPQHF. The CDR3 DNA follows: TGTGCCAGCAGAACAGGAGGGGACCAGCCCCAGCATTTT.

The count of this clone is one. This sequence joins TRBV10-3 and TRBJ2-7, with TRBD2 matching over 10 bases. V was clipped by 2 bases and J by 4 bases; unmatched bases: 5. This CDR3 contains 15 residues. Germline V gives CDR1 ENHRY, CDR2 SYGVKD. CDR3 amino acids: CAISERSGRAYEQYF. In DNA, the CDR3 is TGTGCCATCAGTGAGAGAAGCGGGAGGGCTTACGAGCAGTACTTC.

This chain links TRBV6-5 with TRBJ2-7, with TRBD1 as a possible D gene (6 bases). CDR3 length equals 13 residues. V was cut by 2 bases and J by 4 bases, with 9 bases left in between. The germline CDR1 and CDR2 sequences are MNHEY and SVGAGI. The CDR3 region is CASSYQGPYEQYF. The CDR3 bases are TGTGCCAGCAGTTACCAGGGGCCGTACGAGCAGTACTTC.

This CDR3 is CASSPPGDEKLFF. CDR3 in DNA: TGTGCCAGCTCACCACCAGGGGATGAAAAACTGTTTTTT. This chain connects TRBV18 to TRBJ1-4; D may be TRBD1 (5 bases). This CDR3 comprises 13 residues. Deletions cut 0 bases from V and 6 bases from J, with 5 bases between. Per germline, CDR1 KGHSH and CDR2 LQKENI.

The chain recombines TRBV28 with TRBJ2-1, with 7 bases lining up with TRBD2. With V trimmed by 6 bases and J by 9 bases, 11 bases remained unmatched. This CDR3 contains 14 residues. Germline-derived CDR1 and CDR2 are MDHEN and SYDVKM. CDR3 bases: TGTGCCAGCAGACCCCTGCTAGCGGTGGGTGAGCAGTTCTTC. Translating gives CASRPLLAVGEQFF.

Written as DNA, the CDR3 is TGTGCCAGCAGCCCCGGCACCGAAGCGGGAGGTTACGATACGCAGTATTTT. This sequence encodes CASSPGTEAGGYDTQYF. V is TRBV5-4 and J is TRBJ2-3, with TRBD2 matching over 9 bases. Germline CDR1 and CDR2: SGHNT and YYREEE (reference sequence). The trim removed 4 bases at V and 6 bases at J, leaving 15 bases unmatched. The CDR3 consists of 17 residues.

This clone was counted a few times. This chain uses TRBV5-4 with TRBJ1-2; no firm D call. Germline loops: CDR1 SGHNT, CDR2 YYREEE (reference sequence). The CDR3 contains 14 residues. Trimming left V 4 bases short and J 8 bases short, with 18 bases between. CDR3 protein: CASSPSKREQGYTF. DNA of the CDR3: TGTGCCAGCAGCCCCTCCAAACGGGAGCAGGGCTACACCTTC.

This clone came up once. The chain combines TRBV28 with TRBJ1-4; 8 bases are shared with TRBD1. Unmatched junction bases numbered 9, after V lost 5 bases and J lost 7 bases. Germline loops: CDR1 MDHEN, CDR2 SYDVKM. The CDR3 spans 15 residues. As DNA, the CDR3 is TGTGCCAGCAGTCCACCGACAGGGGATGGTGAAAAACTGTTTTTT. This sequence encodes CASSPPTGDGEKLFF. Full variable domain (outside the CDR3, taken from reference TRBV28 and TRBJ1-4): DVKVTQSSRYLVKRTGEKVFLECVQDMDHENMFWYRQDPGLGLRLIYFSYDVKMKEKGDIPEGYSVSREKKERFSLILESASTNQTSMYLCASSPPTGDGEKLFFGSGTQLSVL.

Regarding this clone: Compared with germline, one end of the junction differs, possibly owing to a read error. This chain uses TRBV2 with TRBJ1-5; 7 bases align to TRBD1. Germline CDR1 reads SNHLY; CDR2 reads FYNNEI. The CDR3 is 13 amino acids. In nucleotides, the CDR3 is TGTGCCAGCAGCAGGGACAGAAGGGGCACGCTTTATTTT. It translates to CASSRDRRGTLYF.

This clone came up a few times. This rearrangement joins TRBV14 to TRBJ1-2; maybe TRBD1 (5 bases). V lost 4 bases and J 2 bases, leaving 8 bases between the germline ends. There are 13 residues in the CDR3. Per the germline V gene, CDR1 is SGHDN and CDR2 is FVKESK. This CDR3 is CASSLGQNYGYTF. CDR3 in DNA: TGTGCCAGCAGCCTCGGACAAAACTATGGCTACACCTTC.

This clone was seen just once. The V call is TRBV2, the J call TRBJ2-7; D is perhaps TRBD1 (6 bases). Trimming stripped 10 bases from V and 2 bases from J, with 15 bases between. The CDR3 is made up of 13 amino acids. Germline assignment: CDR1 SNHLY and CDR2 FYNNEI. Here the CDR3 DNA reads TGTGCCACGAAGGACAGCCTGCCCTACGAGCAGTACTTC. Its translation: CATKDSLPYEQYF.

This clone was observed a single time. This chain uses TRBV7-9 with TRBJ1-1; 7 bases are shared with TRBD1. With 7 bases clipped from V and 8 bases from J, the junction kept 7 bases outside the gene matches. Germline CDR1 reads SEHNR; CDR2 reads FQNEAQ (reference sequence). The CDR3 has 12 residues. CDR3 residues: CASTTGTVEAFF. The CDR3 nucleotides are TGTGCCAGCACGACCGGGACAGTCGAAGCTTTCTTT.

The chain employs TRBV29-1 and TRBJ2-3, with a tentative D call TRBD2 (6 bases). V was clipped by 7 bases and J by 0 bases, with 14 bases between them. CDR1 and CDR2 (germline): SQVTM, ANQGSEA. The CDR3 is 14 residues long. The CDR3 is CSGLSGGSTDTQYF. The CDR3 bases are TGCAGCGGACTTAGCGGAGGGAGCACAGATACGCAGTATTTT.

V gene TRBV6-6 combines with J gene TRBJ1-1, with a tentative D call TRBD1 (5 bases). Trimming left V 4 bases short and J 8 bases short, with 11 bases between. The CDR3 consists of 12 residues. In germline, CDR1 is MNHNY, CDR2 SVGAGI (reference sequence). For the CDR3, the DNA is TGTGCCAGCAGTTTCGAGGACAAAGAAGCTTTCTTT. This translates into CASSFEDKEAFF.

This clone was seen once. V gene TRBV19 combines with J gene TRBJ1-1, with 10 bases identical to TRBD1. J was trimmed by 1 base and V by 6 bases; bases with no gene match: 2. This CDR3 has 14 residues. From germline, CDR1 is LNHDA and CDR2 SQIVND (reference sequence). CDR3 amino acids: CASSRTGGNTEAFF. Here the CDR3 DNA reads TGTGCCAGTAGCAGGACAGGGGGGAACACTGAAGCTTTCTTT. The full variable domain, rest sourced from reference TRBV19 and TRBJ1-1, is DGGITQSPKYLFRKEGQNVTLSCEQNLNHDAMYWYRQDPGQGLRLIYYSQIVNDFQKGDIAEGYSVSREKKESFPLTVTSAQKNPTAFYLCASSRTGGNTEAFFGQGTRLTVV.

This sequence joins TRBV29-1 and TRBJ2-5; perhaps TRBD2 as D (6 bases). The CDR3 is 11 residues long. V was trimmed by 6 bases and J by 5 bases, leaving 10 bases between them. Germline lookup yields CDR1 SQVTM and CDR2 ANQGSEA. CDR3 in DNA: TGCAGCGTGGGAGGTCACGAGACCCAGTACTTC. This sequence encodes CSVGGHETQYF.

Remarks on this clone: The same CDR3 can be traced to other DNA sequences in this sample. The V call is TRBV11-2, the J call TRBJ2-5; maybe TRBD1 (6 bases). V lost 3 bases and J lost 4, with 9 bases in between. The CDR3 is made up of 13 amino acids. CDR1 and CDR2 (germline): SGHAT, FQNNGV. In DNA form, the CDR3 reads TGTGCCAGCAGCTTCGGCAGGGGAGAGACCCAGTACTTC. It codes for CASSFGRGETQYF.

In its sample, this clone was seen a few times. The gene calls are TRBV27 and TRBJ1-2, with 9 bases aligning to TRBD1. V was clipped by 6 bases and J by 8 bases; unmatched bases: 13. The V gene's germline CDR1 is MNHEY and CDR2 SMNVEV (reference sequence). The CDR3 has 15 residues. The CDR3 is CASSQSRDRVRGYTF. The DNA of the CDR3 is TGTGCCAGCAGCCAGTCCCGGGACAGGGTTCGCGGCTACACCTTC.

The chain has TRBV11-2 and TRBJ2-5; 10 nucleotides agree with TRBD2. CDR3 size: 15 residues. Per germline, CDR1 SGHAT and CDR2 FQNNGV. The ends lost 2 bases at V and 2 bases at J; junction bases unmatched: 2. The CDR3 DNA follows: TGTGCCAGCAGCTTAATGGGACTAGCGCAAGAGACCCAGTACTTC. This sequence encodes CASSLMGLAQETQYF.

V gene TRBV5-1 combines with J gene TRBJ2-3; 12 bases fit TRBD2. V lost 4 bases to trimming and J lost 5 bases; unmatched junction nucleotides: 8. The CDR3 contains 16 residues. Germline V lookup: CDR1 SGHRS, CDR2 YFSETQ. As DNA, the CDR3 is TGCGCCAGCAGCATTAACCCGGGACTAGCGGGAGATACGCAGTATTTT. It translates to CASSINPGLAGDTQYF.

The CDR3 nucleotides read TGTGCCAGCAGTGAAGGGATCCGGGACAGGAGAGAGCCCCAGCATTTT. This encodes CASSEGIRDRREPQHF. The rearrangement uses TRBV6-1 and TRBJ1-5; 8 bases align to TRBD1. From germline, CDR1 is MNHNS and CDR2 SASEGT. The CDR3 extends over 16 amino acids. V shed 1 base and J 8 bases; nucleotides not matched to a gene: 10.

The CDR3 nucleotides are TGTGCCAGCAGACCCGGGACAACTTACACCGGGGAGCTGTTTTTT. As protein: CASRPGTTYTGELFF. The J gene is TRBJ2-2, the V gene TRBV6-1; a weak D match, TRBD1 (6 bases). CDR1 MNHNS and CDR2 SASEGT come from the germline V gene. V lost 6 bases to trimming and J lost 3 bases, with 14 bases between them. The CDR3 is made up of 15 amino acids.